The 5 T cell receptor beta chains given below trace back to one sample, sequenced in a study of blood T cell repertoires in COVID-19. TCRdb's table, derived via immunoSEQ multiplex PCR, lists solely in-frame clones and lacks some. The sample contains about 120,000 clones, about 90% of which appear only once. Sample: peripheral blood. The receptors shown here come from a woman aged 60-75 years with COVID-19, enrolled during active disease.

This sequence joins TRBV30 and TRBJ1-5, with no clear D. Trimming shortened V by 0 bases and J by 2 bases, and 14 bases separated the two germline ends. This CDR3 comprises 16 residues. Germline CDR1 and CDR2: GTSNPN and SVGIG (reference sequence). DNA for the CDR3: TGTGCCTGGAGTGTATTCGTGATTGCGGGCAATCAGCCCCAGCATTTT. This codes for CAWSVFVIAGNQPQHF.

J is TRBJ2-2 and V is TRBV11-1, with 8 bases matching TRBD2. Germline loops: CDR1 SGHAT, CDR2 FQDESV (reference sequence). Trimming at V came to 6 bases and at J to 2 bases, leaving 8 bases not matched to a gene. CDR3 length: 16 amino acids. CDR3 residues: CASSADGGANTGELFF. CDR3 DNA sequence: TGTGCCAGCAGTGCTGACGGGGGGGCCAACACCGGGGAGCTGTTTTTT.

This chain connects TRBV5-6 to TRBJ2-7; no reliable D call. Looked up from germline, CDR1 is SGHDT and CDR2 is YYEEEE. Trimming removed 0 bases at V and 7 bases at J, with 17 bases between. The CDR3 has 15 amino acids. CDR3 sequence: CASSLVGSPRREQYF. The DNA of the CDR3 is TGTGCCAGCAGCTTGGTGGGCTCCCCTCGCCGGGAGCAGTACTTC.

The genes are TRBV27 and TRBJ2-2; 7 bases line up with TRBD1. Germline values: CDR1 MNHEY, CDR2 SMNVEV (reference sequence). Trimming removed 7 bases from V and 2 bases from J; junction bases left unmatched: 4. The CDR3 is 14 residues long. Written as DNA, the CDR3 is TGTGCCAGCACCCGGGACAGAAACACCGGGGAGCTGTTTTTT. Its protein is CASTRDRNTGELFF.

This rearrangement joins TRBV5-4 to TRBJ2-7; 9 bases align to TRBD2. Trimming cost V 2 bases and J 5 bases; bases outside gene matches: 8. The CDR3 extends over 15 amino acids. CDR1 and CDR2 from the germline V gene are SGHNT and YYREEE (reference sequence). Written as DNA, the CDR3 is TGTGCCAGCAGCTTACCGGGACTAGCTGTCAACGAGCAGTACTTC. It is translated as CASSLPGLAVNEQYF.